This T cell receptor beta chain was documented in a study of cytomegalovirus exposure and HLA in healthy donors. Study results and caveats: When a later analysis was performed, an Asian-associated ancestry cluster reportedly had fewer N-insertions than the approximately 690-donor mean. A later analysis showed HLA-associated TCR beta chains outstripping equally common others in clonal expansion.

The germline gives CDR1 GTSNPN, CDR2 SVGIG (reference sequence). V lost 0 bases and J lost 0; bases outside the gene matches: 6. This CDR3 comprises 17 residues. PCR involved 60 Vbeta and 13 Jbeta primers. Profiling relied on immunoSEQ multiplex PCR, and the TCRdb table lists in-frame clones only, not all of them. The table records fewer than 85,000 clones, around 80% of them present only once. Comments on this clone: Its antigen is not known.

The chain recombines TRBV30 with TRBJ1-5, with TRBD1 identical over 9 bases. Sequenced: PBMCs. This TCR derives from a male donor in good health and CMV-seropositive. In DNA form, the CDR3 reads TGTGCCTGGAGTGTAGACAGGGGGGGATATAGCAATCAGCCCCAGCATTTT. This translates into CAWSVDRGGYSNQPQHF.